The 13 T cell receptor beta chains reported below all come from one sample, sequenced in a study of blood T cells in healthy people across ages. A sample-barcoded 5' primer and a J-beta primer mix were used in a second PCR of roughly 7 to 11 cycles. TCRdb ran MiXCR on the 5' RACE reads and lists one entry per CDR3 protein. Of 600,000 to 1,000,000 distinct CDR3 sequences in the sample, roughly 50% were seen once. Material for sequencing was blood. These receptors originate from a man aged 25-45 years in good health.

The CDR3 DNA follows: TGCAGTGCTACCCTGGACAGGGGAGACAATGAGCAGTTCTTC. This sequence encodes CSATLDRGDNEQFF. V is TRBV20-1 and J is TRBJ2-1; TRBD1 aligns across 9 bases. The CDR3 runs to 14 residues. V dropped 4 bases and J dropped 5; count of bases not matched to a gene: 6. Per the germline V gene, CDR1 is DFQATT and CDR2 is SNEGSKA (reference sequence).

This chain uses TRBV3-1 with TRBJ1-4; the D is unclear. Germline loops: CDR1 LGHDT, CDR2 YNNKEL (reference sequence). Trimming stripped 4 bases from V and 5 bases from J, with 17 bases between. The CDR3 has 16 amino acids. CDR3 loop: CASSPTVGSNNEKLFF. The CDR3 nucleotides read TGTGCCAGCAGCCCTACCGTGGGCAGCAACAATGAAAAACTGTTTTTT.

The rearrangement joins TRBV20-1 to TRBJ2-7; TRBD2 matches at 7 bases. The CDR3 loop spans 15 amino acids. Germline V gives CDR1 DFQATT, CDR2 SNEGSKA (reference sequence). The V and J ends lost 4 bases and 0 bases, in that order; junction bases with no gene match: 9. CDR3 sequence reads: CSATNLAADSYEQYF. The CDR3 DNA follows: TGCAGTGCTACTAATCTAGCGGCGGACTCCTACGAGCAGTACTTC.

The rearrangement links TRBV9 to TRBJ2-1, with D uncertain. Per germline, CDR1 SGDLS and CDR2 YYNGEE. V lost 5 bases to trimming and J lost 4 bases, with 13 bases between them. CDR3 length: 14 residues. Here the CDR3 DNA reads TGTGCCAGCAGGGGTGCTCCACCGTACAATGAGCAGTTCTTC. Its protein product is CASRGAPPYNEQFF.

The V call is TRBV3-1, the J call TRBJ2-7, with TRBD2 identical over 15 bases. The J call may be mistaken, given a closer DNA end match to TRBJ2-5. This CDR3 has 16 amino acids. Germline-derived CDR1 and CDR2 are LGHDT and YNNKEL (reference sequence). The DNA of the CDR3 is TGTGCCAGCACCGGGACTAGCGGGAGGTTGTGGGAGACCCAGTACTTC. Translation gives CASTGTSGRLWETQYF.

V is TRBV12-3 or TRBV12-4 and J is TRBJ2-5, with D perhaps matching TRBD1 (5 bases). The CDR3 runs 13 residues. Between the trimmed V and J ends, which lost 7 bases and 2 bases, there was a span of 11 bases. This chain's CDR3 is CASNYDRQETQYF. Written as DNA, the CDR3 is TGTGCCAGCAATTACGACAGACAAGAGACCCAGTACTTC.

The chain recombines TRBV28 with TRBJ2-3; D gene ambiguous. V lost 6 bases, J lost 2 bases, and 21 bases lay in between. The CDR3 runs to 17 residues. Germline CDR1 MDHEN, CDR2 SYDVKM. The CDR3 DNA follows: TGTGCCAGCAGCCCGCCAGGCGTTGGATTATTCACAGATACGCAGTATTTT. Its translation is CASSPPGVGLFTDTQYF.

This chain's CDR3 is CASGDSFNYGYTF. The CDR3 DNA follows: TGCGCCAGCGGAGACAGCTTTAACTATGGCTACACCTTC. The rearrangement links TRBV5-1 to TRBJ1-2; TRBD1 might be the D (5 bases). From germline, CDR1 is SGHRS and CDR2 YFSETQ. V lost 7 bases to trimming and J lost 1 base, with 11 bases between them. The CDR3 has 13 residues.

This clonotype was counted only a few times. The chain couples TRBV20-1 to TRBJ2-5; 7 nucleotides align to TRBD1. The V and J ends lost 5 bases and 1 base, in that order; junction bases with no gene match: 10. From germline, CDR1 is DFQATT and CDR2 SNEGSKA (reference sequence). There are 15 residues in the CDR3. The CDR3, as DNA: TGCAGTGCTGGGGACAGAGACGCCTTCCAAGAGACCCAGTACTTC. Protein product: CSAGDRDAFQETQYF.

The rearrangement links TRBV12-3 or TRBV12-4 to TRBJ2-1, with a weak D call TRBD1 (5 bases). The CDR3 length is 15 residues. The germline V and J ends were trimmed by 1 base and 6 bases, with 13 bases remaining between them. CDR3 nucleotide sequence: TGTGCCAGCAGTTTAGTTAGGGGCAGGGTCAATGAGCAGTTCTTC. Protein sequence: CASSLVRGRVNEQFF.

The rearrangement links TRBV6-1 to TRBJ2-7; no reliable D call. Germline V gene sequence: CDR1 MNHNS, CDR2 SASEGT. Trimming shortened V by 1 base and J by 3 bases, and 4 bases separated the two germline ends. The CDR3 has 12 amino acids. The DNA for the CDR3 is TGTGCCAGCAGTGAAGAGAACTACGAGCAGTACTTC. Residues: CASSEENYEQYF.

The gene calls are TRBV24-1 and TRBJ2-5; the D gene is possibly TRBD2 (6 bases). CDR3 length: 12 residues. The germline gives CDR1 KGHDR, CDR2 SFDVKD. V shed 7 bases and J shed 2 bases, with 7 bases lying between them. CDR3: CATRDYQETQYF. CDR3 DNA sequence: TGTGCCACCAGGGACTATCAAGAGACCCAGTACTTC.

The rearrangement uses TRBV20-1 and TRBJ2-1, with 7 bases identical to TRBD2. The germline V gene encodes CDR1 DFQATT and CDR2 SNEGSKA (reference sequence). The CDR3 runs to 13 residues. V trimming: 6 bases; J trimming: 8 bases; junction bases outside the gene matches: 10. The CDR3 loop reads CSAPAGWTDEQFF. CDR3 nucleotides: TGCAGTGCCCCAGCGGGATGGACTGATGAGCAGTTCTTC.